Listed below are T cell receptor beta chains from one sample, sequenced in a study of early T cells in non-severe SARS-CoV-2 infection. TCRdb reanalysed the 5' RACE reads using MiXCR and keeps one entry per CDR3 protein. The repertoire consists of some 67,000 distinct CDR3 sequences, with 10% occurring once and the leading ten covering roughly 15%. Sample: whole blood, taken at baseline. These receptors were obtained from an adult who was a healthcare worker with PCR-confirmed SARS-CoV-2 infection or an uninfected control (not recorded which). The CDR3 runs from the conserved cysteine through the conserved F or W. The D gene is left open where the match is weak. Rows may omit the clone size; those that give it use once, few, many or a size class.

TRBV7-2	many	TRBD2	TRBJ2-2	TGTGCCAGCAGCTTAGATAGGCCACTAGCGGGAACCGGGGAGCTGTTTTTT	CASSLDRPLAGTGELFF
TRBV18	-	-	TRBJ2-2	TGTGCCAGCTCACCACCGGGGACCACCACCGGGGAGCTGTTTTTT	CASSPPGTTTGELFF
TRBV20-1	many	TRBD1	TRBJ1-1	TGCAGTGTTACCGGGACAGGGTTTGAGGCTTTCTTT	CSVTGTGFEAFF
TRBV6-2/TRBV6-3	many	-	TRBJ1-5	TGTGCCAGCAGTTACGCAGGGATCAGCAATCAGCCCCAGCATTTT	CASSYAGISNQPQHF
TRBV29-1	-	-	TRBJ2-2	TGCAGCGTTTCTAGGACCGGGGAGCTGTTTTTT	CSVSRTGELFF
TRBV5-1	many	TRBD1	TRBJ1-2	TGCGCCAGCAGCTTCACAGGGGGCTCAGATGGCTACACCTTC	CASSFTGGSDGYTF
TRBV20-1	many	TRBD1	TRBJ2-7	TGCAGTGCTAGAGATCCGACAGGGAGATCAGGCGAGCAGTACTTC	CSARDPTGRSGEQYF
TRBV7-2	few	-	TRBJ2-1	TGTGCCAGCAGGCTGTCGGGGAGCAATGAGCAGTTCTTC	CASRLSGSNEQFF
TRBV5-4	-	-	TRBJ1-5	TGTGCCAGCAGCTTGGATAGCAATCAGCCCCAGCATTTT	CASSLDSNQPQHF
TRBV7-2	-	-	TRBJ2-2	TGTGCCAGCAGGCCCAGGAGCGGGACAAACACCGGGGAGCTGTTTTTT	CASRPRSGTNTGELFF
TRBV11-2	-	-	TRBJ1-1	TGTGCCAGCAGCCCCGGACAGCCGAACACTGAAGCTTTCTTT	CASSPGQPNTEAFF
TRBV4-1	-	TRBD1	TRBJ1-5	TGCGCCAGCAGCCAGCTGACAGGGGGCAATCAGCCCCAGCATTTT	CASSQLTGGNQPQHF
TRBV11-2	many	-	TRBJ2-7	TGTGCCAGCAGCTTCGGCCCCCAGACCTACGAGCAGTACTTC	CASSFGPQTYEQYF
TRBV15	many	TRBD1	TRBJ1-2	TGTGCCACCAGCAGGTCCGGGACAGGGTATTATGGCTACACCTTC	CATSRSGTGYYGYTF
TRBV4-1	-	-	TRBJ2-2	TGCGCCAGCAGCCCGGGACAACCGAACACCGGGGAGCTGTTTTTT	CASSPGQPNTGELFF
TRBV7-2	many	TRBD2	TRBJ2-2	TGTGCCAGCAGGTCTGGCGGCGGGAGGGCCGGGGAGCTGTTTTTT	CASRSGGGRAGELFF
TRBV6-2/TRBV6-3	-	TRBD2	TRBJ2-5	TGTGCCAGCAGAAACCTAGCGGGAGGGGAGACCCAGTACTTC	CASRNLAGGETQYF
TRBV5-4	many	-	TRBJ1-1	TGTGCCAGCAGCGGGGCACCGGGGGGCACTGAAGCTTTCTTT	CASSGAPGGTEAFF
TRBV28	many	-	TRBJ1-1	TGTGCCAGCAGTTTATGGGATCAGAACACTGAAGCTTTCTTT	CASSLWDQNTEAFF
TRBV7-2	many	-	TRBJ1-6	TGTGCCAGCAGCTTAGGCCTGGACAGCGCTGAAGGTTCACCCCTCCACTTT	CASSLGLDSAEGSPLHF
TRBV7-6	-	-	TRBJ2-1	TGTGTCAGCAGCTTTAGGCGGAGTTGGTATGAGCAGTTCTTC	CVSSFRRSWYEQFF
TRBV7-2	medium-sized	TRBD1	TRBJ1-4	TGTGCCAGCAGCGCACACCCAGGGACAGGATTAGAAAAACTGTTTTTT	CASSAHPGTGLEKLFF
TRBV7-6	-	-	TRBJ1-1	TGTGCCAGCAGCTTAGGGCCGGGAAGTCCCACTGAAGCTTTCTTT	CASSLGPGSPTEAFF
TRBV27	many	-	TRBJ1-1	TGTGCCAGCAGTTTGAGGTCGACAGGCGTAGGTACTGAAGCTTTCTTT	CASSLRSTGVGTEAFF
TRBV7-2	-	TRBD2	TRBJ2-3	TGTGCCAGCAGACCGACTAGCGGGAGGGTGGATACGCAGTATTTT	CASRPTSGRVDTQYF
TRBV7-2	many	TRBD1	TRBJ2-5	TGTGCCAGCAGCTTTTGGACAGGGGGTCAAGAGACCCAGTACTTC	CASSFWTGGQETQYF
TRBV12-3/TRBV12-4	many	-	TRBJ2-2	TGTGCCAGTACGAGCCACACCGGGGAGCTGTTTTTT	CASTSHTGELFF
TRBV29-1	many	-	TRBJ2-5	TGCAGCGGGACTACAGGGGAGACCCAGTACTTC	CSGTTGETQYF
TRBV5-6	-	-	TRBJ1-5	TGTGCCAGCAGCTCAACAGGTGATTACCAGCCCCAGCATTTT	CASSSTGDYQPQHF
TRBV20-1	few	TRBD1	TRBJ2-3	TGCAGTGCTAGACCCCGACAGGGGTGGACAGATACGCAGTATTTT	CSARPRQGWTDTQYF
TRBV20-1	-	TRBD2	TRBJ2-7	TGCAGTGCGGGGCGGGGAGCGGGAGGTGGAGGCGAGCAGTACTTC	CSAGRGAGGGGEQYF
TRBV19	-	-	TRBJ2-3	TGTGCCAGTAGTATCCCAGGGTTTTTGGATACGCAGTATTTT	CASSIPGFLDTQYF
TRBV28	-	TRBD1	TRBJ1-2	TGTGCCAGCAGTTTATTTACAGGGGTCTATGGCTACACCTTC	CASSLFTGVYGYTF
TRBV5-5	many	-	TRBJ1-4	TGTGCCAGCAGCGGCGTGTGGTCAACTAATGAAAAACTGTTTTTT	CASSGVWSTNEKLFF
TRBV28	many	-	TRBJ2-7	TGTGCCAGCAGTTCCCCTCCGGTCTCTGAGGGAGAGCAGTACTTC	CASSSPPVSEGEQYF
TRBV28	many	-	TRBJ2-3	TGTGCCAGCAGTTTACTGGGGGGCGCGACAGATACGCAGTATTTT	CASSLLGGATDTQYF
TRBV7-9	-	-	TRBJ2-3	TGTGCCAGCAGCTCCTATGGAGATACGCAGTATTTT	CASSSYGDTQYF
TRBV7-3	many	-	TRBJ1-2	TGTGCCAGCAGCTTAAATGCAGGACACTATGGCTACACCTTC	CASSLNAGHYGYTF
TRBV20-1	few	TRBD1	TRBJ1-2	TGCAGTGCTAGAGACGGACAGGGGTGGGATAACTATGGCTACACCTTC	CSARDGQGWDNYGYTF
TRBV5-1	many	-	TRBJ2-5	TGCGCCAGCAGCCCGGGCCAAGAGACCCAGTACTTC	CASSPGQETQYF
TRBV5-1	-	TRBD2	TRBJ2-3	TGCGCCAGCAGCTACCCTAGCGGGACAGATACGCAGTATTTT	CASSYPSGTDTQYF